This entry lists 13 T cell receptor beta chains sequenced from one sample in a study of blood T cell repertoires in COVID-19. Some clones are missing from TCRdb's copy, which holds only in-frame ones; the method was immunoSEQ multiplex PCR. Altogether around 50,000 clones are present, 91% being singletons, with the ten largest covering approximately 6%. Source material: peripheral blood. The source is a man between 65 and 85 years old with active COVID-19.

The genes are TRBV7-3 and TRBJ2-5; D may be TRBD1 (6 bases). The CDR3 length is 15 residues. Trimming shortened V by 1 base and J by 4 bases, and 13 bases separated the two germline ends. Germline V CDR1 and CDR2: SGHTA, FQGTGA. In nucleotides, the CDR3 is TGTGCCAGCAGCTTAATCAGGGGACCTGGAGAGACCCAGTACTTC. It yields the protein CASSLIRGPGETQYF. The complete variable domain, with remaining parts taken from reference TRBV7-3 and TRBJ2-5, reads GAGVSQTPSNKVTEKGKYVELRCDPISGHTALYWYRQSLGQGPEFLIYFQGTGAADDSGLPNDRFFAVRPEGSVSTLKIQRTERGDSAVYLCASSLIRGPGETQYFGPGTRLLVL.

The rearrangement uses TRBV6-5 and TRBJ2-7, with 11 bases aligning to TRBD2. In germline, CDR1 is MNHEY, CDR2 SVGAGI. Unmatched junction bases numbered 13, after V lost 4 bases and J lost 11 bases. The CDR3 extends over 15 amino acids. The CDR3 is CASSSLLTSGAPKYF. CDR3 nucleotide sequence: TGTGCCAGCAGTTCCCTGTTGACTAGCGGGGCGCCAAAGTACTTC.

The chain links TRBV7-2 to TRBJ1-6; possibly TRBD1 for D (5 bases). CDR3 length: 18 amino acids. The V gene lost 1 base and the J gene lost 2 bases, with 15 bases spanning the gap. Germline lookup yields CDR1 SGHTA and CDR2 FQGNSA. As DNA, the CDR3 is TGTGCCAGCAGCTTAGGGTGGCGGAGGGGTCCCTATAATTCACCCCTCCACTTT. Protein product: CASSLGWRRGPYNSPLHF.

This chain connects TRBV19 to TRBJ2-6; D is uncertain. Germline CDR1 and CDR2: LNHDA and SQIVND (reference sequence). V gave up 5 bases and J gave up 0 bases, with 11 bases separating them. CDR3 length: 16 residues. CDR3 protein: CASSLEPLSGANVLTF. For the CDR3, the DNA is TGTGCCAGTAGTCTGGAGCCCCTCTCTGGGGCCAACGTCCTGACTTTC.

The V and J genes are TRBV5-5 and TRBJ1-5; 7 bases agree with TRBD1. After removal of 3 bases from V and 4 bases from J, the junction contained 4 bases not matched to a gene. The CDR3 extends over 14 amino acids. Germline V CDR1 and CDR2: SGHKS, YYEKEE (reference sequence). CDR3 loop: CASSWGQQNQPQHF. In DNA, the CDR3 is TGTGCCAGCAGCTGGGGACAGCAAAATCAGCCCCAGCATTTT.

V gene TRBV21-1 combines with J gene TRBJ2-7; the table assigns TRBD2, which was not confirmed against the DNA. TRBV21-1 constitutes a pseudogene. The CDR3 is made up of 15 amino acids. CDR3 nucleotide sequence: TGTGCCAGCAGCTACTTAGCGGTGCCTCCCTACGAGCAGTACTTC. Amino acids: CASSYLAVPPYEQYF.

The chain carries TRBV5-4 and TRBJ1-6; D possibly corresponds to TRBD1 (5 bases). The CDR3 length is 14 residues. The V end lost 3 bases, the J end lost 10 bases, and 14 bases lay between the germline ends. The V gene's germline CDR1 is SGHNT and CDR2 YYREEE (reference sequence). CDR3 sequence (DNA): TGTGCCAGCAGCTCCGGTCCAAAGGGGTCACCCCTCCACTTT. This encodes CASSSGPKGSPLHF. Based on the CDR3 plus reference TRBV5-4 and TRBJ1-6, the full variable domain is ETGVTQSPTHLIKTRGQQVTLRCSSQSGHNTVSWYQQALGQGPQFIFQYYREEENGRGNFPPRFSGLQFPNYSSELNVNALELDDSALYLCASSSGPKGSPLHFGNGTRLTVT.

This clone was observed a few times. This chain uses TRBV3-1 (or the pseudogene TRBV3-2) with TRBJ1-5; 8 bases match TRBD1. Looked up from germline, CDR1 is LGHDT and CDR2 is YNNKEL (reference sequence). This CDR3 comprises 14 residues. After removal of 4 bases from V and 5 bases from J, the junction contained 4 bases not matched to a gene. The CDR3 reads CASSPSGGYQPQHF. The CDR3 DNA reads as TGTGCCAGCAGCCCATCAGGGGGCTATCAGCCCCAGCATTTT.

The chain joins TRBV10-1 to TRBJ1-1, with a weak D call TRBD1 (6 bases). CDR1 WNHNN and CDR2 SYGVQD come from the germline V gene (reference sequence). The germline V and J ends were trimmed by 3 bases and 1 base, with 9 bases remaining between them. The CDR3 has 14 amino acids. CDR3 DNA: TGCGCCAGCAGTGACGGGACAACGAACACTGAAGCTTTCTTT. Translating gives CASSDGTTNTEAFF.

This clone showed up just a few times. The genes are TRBV6-5 and TRBJ1-1, with 8 bases fitting TRBD1. From germline, CDR1 is MNHEY and CDR2 SVGAGI. With V trimmed by 4 bases and J by 4 bases, 5 bases remained unmatched. The CDR3 runs 14 residues. CDR3 coding DNA: TGTGCCAGCAGTTCAGGACAGGGTTTCACTGAAGCTTTCTTT. It specifies CASSSGQGFTEAFF.

The chain joins TRBV5-1 to TRBJ2-1, with unresolved D. Germline values: CDR1 SGHRS, CDR2 YFSETQ. The CDR3 is made up of 15 amino acids. Between the trimmed V and J ends, which lost 1 base and 4 bases, there was a span of 12 bases. The CDR3, as DNA: TGCGCCAGCAGCTTGAATGTCGACGGGTACAATGAGCAGTTCTTC. Amino acid sequence: CASSLNVDGYNEQFF.

V gene TRBV2 combines with J gene TRBJ1-2; 8 bases line up with TRBD1. V was pared by 5 bases and J by 4 bases, with 9 bases of the junction left unmatched. The germline V gene has CDR1 SNHLY and CDR2 FYNNEI. This CDR3 comprises 15 residues. CDR3 coding DNA: TGTGCCAGCAGTCTTGACAGGGGTAGGGGCTATGGCTACACCTTC. The encoded protein is CASSLDRGRGYGYTF.

The J gene is TRBJ1-1, the V gene TRBV21-1; TRBD1, the D gene given by the table, was not confirmed from the DNA. TRBV21-1 is given as a pseudogene. This CDR3 is built from 16 residues. CDR3 loop: CASSTPTGGDPTEAFF. The CDR3 coding sequence is TGTGCCAGCAGCACGCCTACAGGGGGCGATCCCACTGAAGCTTTCTTT.